These 7 T cell receptor beta chains came from one sample sequenced in a study of human T cells and chemical hapten exposure. TCRdb reprocessed the RACE reads via MiXCR and lists one record per CDR3 protein. The sample contains 150,000 to 200,000 distinct CDR3 sequences, under 35% of which appear only once. The sample's time point: pre-sensitization, week 0. Treatment reported: therapeutic diphenylcyclopropenone sensitization with weekly scalp DPC. The input for sequencing was whole blood, taken in connection with sensitization to the hapten diphenylcyclopropenone (DPC). These receptors were collected from a woman in her 30s with alopecia areata. Some clones in this sample may be carry-over from other donors' samples.

There are a few counts of this clonotype. The V gene is TRBV28, the J gene TRBJ1-3; D uncertain. The CDR3 has 14 amino acids. CDR1 is MDHEN and CDR2 is SYDVKM in the germline V gene. The ends were cut back, 6 bases at V and 0 bases at J, with 9 bases in the middle. For the CDR3, the DNA is TGTGCCAGCAGCGTAGTCGGCTCTGGAAACACCATATATTTT. Protein sequence: CASSVVGSGNTIYF.

V usage is TRBV20-1 and J usage is TRBJ2-1; the match to TRBD2 covers 9 bases. After removal of 8 bases from V and 10 bases from J, the junction contained 9 bases not matched to a gene. The CDR3 loop spans 12 amino acids. Germline assignment: CDR1 DFQATT and CDR2 SNEGSKA (reference sequence). The CDR3 loop is CSCEAGGREQFF. In DNA, the CDR3 is TGCAGTTGCGAAGCGGGGGGTAGGGAGCAGTTCTTC.

The chain joins TRBV23-1 to TRBJ2-7, with D possibly called TRBD1 or TRBD2 (5 bases each). TRBV23-1 is an ORF, with its function uncertain. This CDR3 comprises 14 residues. Trimming removed 5 bases at V and 5 bases at J, with 16 bases between. CDR3 amino acids: CASSSQGRSHEQYF. DNA of the CDR3: TGCGCCAGCAGTTCGCAGGGACGGTCCCACGAGCAGTACTTC.

This clonotype came up a few times. V is TRBV28 and J is TRBJ2-1; D is undetermined. This CDR3 is 12 amino acids long. The germline V gene encodes CDR1 MDHEN and CDR2 SYDVKM. Trimming left V 10 bases short and J 0 bases short, with 7 bases between. The CDR3 DNA sequence: TGTGCCACCCAGGTCTCCTACAATGAGCAGTTCTTC. It yields the protein CATQVSYNEQFF.

A few counts support this clonotype. The genes are TRBV28 and TRBJ1-5; TRBD1 aligns across 7 bases. Germline trimming cut 6 bases from V and 2 bases from J; bases unmatched to any gene: 7. Germline-derived CDR1 and CDR2 are MDHEN and SYDVKM. The CDR3 is made up of 15 amino acids. DNA for the CDR3: TGTGCCAGCAGCCCAAGGGGGCCCGGCAATCAGCCCCAGCATTTT. It yields the protein CASSPRGPGNQPQHF.

This clonotype has a single count. This chain connects TRBV5-1 to TRBJ1-2; 8 bases match TRBD1. Germline CDR1 reads SGHRS; CDR2 reads YFSETQ. Losses at the gene ends were 0 bases for V and 1 base for J; bases not matched to a gene: 8. There are 17 residues in the CDR3. The CDR3 DNA reads as TGCGCCAGCAGCTTGGGGGGACAGGCAATGGATAACTATGGCTACACCTTC. Translation: CASSLGGQAMDNYGYTF.

This clonotype showed up just a few times. The chain combines TRBV28 with TRBJ2-3; 9 positions agree with TRBD1. Germline CDR1 reads MDHEN; CDR2 reads SYDVKM. This CDR3 spans 16 amino acids. With V trimmed by 2 bases and J by 6 bases, 9 bases remained unmatched. This CDR3 is CASSLNIYGTGDTQYF. The CDR3 nucleotides are TGTGCCAGCAGTTTAAATATATACGGGACAGGGGATACGCAGTATTTT.